In this sample, the clone carrying this TCR beta chain turned up once. Its antigen remains unidentified. PCR used 60 Vbeta primers and 13 Jbeta primers. Profiled with immunoSEQ multiplex PCR; TCRdb holds only in-frame clones, not every one. The repertoire consists of some 170,000 clones, with approximately 78% occurring once and the leading ten covering 2% to 3%. The V end was cut by 4 bases, the J end by 1 base, with 12 bases between. CDR1 and CDR2 from the germline V gene are SGHRS and YFSETQ. The CDR3 totals 14 residues. This sample stems from a study of cytomegalovirus exposure and HLA in healthy donors. Study-level results: TCR beta sequences reportedly predicted most subjects' HLA-A and HLA-B alleles accurately. Three chains linked to CMV were shown in vitro to be specific for CMV antigens. A prior analysis recorded that most TCR beta V segments were productive about 87% or about 30% of the time.

V is TRBV5-1 and J is TRBJ2-7; a possible D gene is TRBD2 (5 bases). Sequenced: PBMCs. The source of this sequence is a human donor in good health. The CDR3 DNA follows: TGCGCCAGCAGCCCAGGAGCGGATTCCTACGAGCAGTACTTC. Its protein is CASSPGADSYEQYF.